A selection of T cell receptor beta chains follows, all from one sample in a study of T cell responses to AZD1222 COVID-19 vaccine. TCRdb keeps only in-frame clones here, not all; method: immunoSEQ multiplex PCR. The sample carries about 170,000 clones, approximately 93% recorded once. Sample: peripheral blood, taken on day 0 of AZD1222 vaccination. The receptors derive from an adult in good health. The CDR3 runs from the conserved cysteine through the conserved F or W. A D gene is named only where the DNA matches it firmly. Size is stated for part of the rows, as once, few or many counts, or as a class when the clone is expanded.

once,TRBV6-5,TRBJ1-3,.,CASSFDAGISGNTIYF,TGTGCCAGCAGTTTTGACGCCGGGATCTCTGGAAACACCATATATTTT
few,TRBV12-3/TRBV12-4,TRBJ1-3,.,CASSLEGGNTIYF,TGTGCCAGCAGTTTGGAGGGAGGAAACACCATATATTTT
.,TRBV2,TRBJ1-5,.,CASRRGTFNSNQPQHF,TGTGCCAGCAGAAGAGGGACCTTTAATAGCAATCAGCCCCAGCATTTT
.,TRBV19,TRBJ2-1,.,CASSIDILGSYNEQFF,TGTGCCAGTAGTATCGATATCCTCGGCTCCTACAATGAGCAGTTCTTC
.,TRBV7-9,TRBJ1-2,.,CASSLGAELVYGYTF,TGTGCCAGCAGCTTAGGGGCAGAGCTAGTATATGGCTACACCTTC
.,TRBV12-5,TRBJ1-2,.,CASSRGRDGYTF,TGTGCTAGTAGTCGGGGGAGGGATGGCTACACCTTC
.,TRBV7-9,TRBJ1-5,.,CASSLSGFNQPQHF,TGTGCCAGCAGCTTAAGTGGCTTCAATCAGCCCCAGCATTTT
.,TRBV6-7,TRBJ1-2,TRBD1,CASSPGQLYGYTF,TGTGCCAGCAGCCCGGGACAGCTCTATGGCTACACCTTC
.,TRBV5-4,TRBJ2-5,TRBD2,CASGLAGLQETQYF,TGTGCCAGCGGGTTAGCGGGACTACAAGAGACCCAGTACTTC
once,TRBV3-1/TRBV3-2,TRBJ2-7,TRBD2,CASSQDGLAGEQYF,TGTGCCAGCAGCCAAGACGGACTAGCGGGAGAGCAGTACTTC
.,TRBV12-1,TRBJ1-4,.,CASSLPGPGNEKLFF,TGTGCCAGCAGCTTGCCGGGACCGGGAAATGAAAAACTGTTTTTT
.,TRBV11-2,TRBJ2-2,TRBD1,CASSLRTGVTLTGELFF,TGTGCCAGCAGCTTAAGGACAGGGGTTACACTAACCGGGGAGCTGTTTTTT
.,TRBV27,TRBJ2-1,.,CASSASRYGQDEQFF,TGTGCCAGCAGTGCAAGTAGGTACGGTCAGGATGAGCAGTTCTTC
.,TRBV14,TRBJ1-1,TRBD1,CASSRGPPGQGTEAFF,TGTGCCAGCAGCCGAGGACCCCCGGGACAGGGGACTGAAGCTTTCTTT
.,TRBV15,TRBJ2-7,.,CATSTSRGPHFEQYF,TGTGCCACCAGCACGAGCAGGGGACCCCATTTCGAGCAGTACTTC
.,TRBV19,TRBJ1-3,.,CASSERRASGNTIYF,TGTGCCAGTAGTGAAAGACGTGCGTCTGGAAACACCATATATTTT
once,TRBV4-1,TRBJ1-2,TRBD1,CASRQTAGTGNANYGYTF,TGCGCCAGCAGACAAACGGCCGGGACAGGGAATGCTAACTATGGCTACACCTTC
.,TRBV29-1,TRBJ1-3,.,CSVALGGNTIYF,TGCAGCGTGGCCCTAGGAGGAAACACCATATATTTT
.,TRBV5-4,TRBJ2-2,.,CASSLWSGELFF,TGTGCCAGCAGCTTGTGGTCCGGGGAGCTGTTTTTT
.,TRBV28,TRBJ2-1,TRBD2,CASSSRPGLAGGYNEQFF,TGTGCCAGCAGTTCACGACCGGGACTAGCGGGGGGTTACAATGAGCAGTTCTTC
.,TRBV5-1,TRBJ2-3,.,CASSFQDRYTDTQYF,TGCGCCAGCAGCTTCCAAGACAGATACACAGATACGCAGTATTTT
.,TRBV19,TRBJ1-1,.,CASEIGGIAEAFF,TGTGCCAGTGAAATAGGGGGTATCGCTGAAGCTTTCTTT
.,TRBV24-1,TRBJ1-2,.,CATTPGRKDHGYTF,TGTGCCACCACTCCGGGACGCAAGGATCATGGCTACACCTTC
.,TRBV6-1,TRBJ2-7,TRBD1,CASSEYWGTGNNEQYF,TGTGCCAGCAGTGAATATTGGGGGACAGGGAATAACGAGCAGTACTTC
.,TRBV6-5,TRBJ2-7,.,CASSRTYQSYEQYF,TGTGCCAGTTCACGGACATACCAATCCTACGAGCAGTACTTC
.,TRBV6-5,TRBJ2-7,TRBD1,CASSPDRGYEQYF,TGTGCCAGCAGTCCCGACAGGGGCTACGAGCAGTACTTC
.,TRBV11-2,TRBJ2-7,.,CASSLGLGRGSSYEQYF,TGTGCCAGCAGCTTAGGGCTGGGTCGGGGCAGCTCCTACGAGCAGTACTTC
.,TRBV4-2,TRBJ2-1,.,CASSQGTSSYNEQFF,TGTGCCAGCAGCCAAGGGACGAGCTCCTACAATGAGCAGTTCTTC
.,TRBV27,TRBJ1-5,.,CARRFDRLTQPQHF,TGTGCCAGGAGGTTCGACAGGCTTACTCAGCCCCAGCATTTT